The 29 T cell receptor beta chains in this list originate from one sample, sequenced in a study of blood T cell repertoires in COVID-19. Some clones are missing from TCRdb's copy, which holds only in-frame ones; the method was immunoSEQ multiplex PCR. There are a few hundred thousand clones in the sample; 75% to 90% occur only once, and roughly 2% lies in the top ten. The material sequenced was peripheral blood. These receptors were taken from a woman aged 45-65 years who had recovered from COVID-19.

This clone was observed many times. The V gene is TRBV19, the J gene TRBJ1-5, with D possibly TRBD1 on 5 matching bases. From germline, CDR1 is LNHDA and CDR2 SQIVND (reference sequence). V was shortened by 6 bases and J by 9 bases, with 12 bases between the two germline ends. This CDR3 has 12 amino acids. The CDR3 region is CASRTVNGPQHF. The DNA of the CDR3 is TGTGCCAGTAGGACAGTGAATGGGCCCCAGCATTTT.

The CDR3 region is CASSEVRKGSGNTIYF. The CDR3 coding sequence is TGTGCCAGCAGTGAAGTCAGGAAAGGCTCTGGAAACACCATATATTTT. The rearrangement links TRBV2 to TRBJ1-3; no reliable D call. CDR3 length equals 16 residues. Between the trimmed V and J ends, which lost 1 base and 0 bases, there was a span of 10 bases. In germline, CDR1 is SNHLY, CDR2 FYNNEI.

The chain combines TRBV14 with TRBJ2-3; D might be TRBD1 (6 bases). Germline V gene data show CDR1 as SGHDN and CDR2 as FVKESK. The CDR3 runs 15 residues. V shed 6 bases and J shed 6 bases, with 19 bases lying between them. The CDR3 here is CASSLRQGLRDTQYF. CDR3 nucleotide sequence: TGTGCCAGCAGTCTGAGGCAGGGGTTGCGGGATACGCAGTATTTT. Drawing the rest from reference TRBV14 and TRBJ2-3, the complete variable domain is EAGVTQFPSHSVIEKGQTVTLRCDPISGHDNLYWYRRVMGKEIKFLLHFVKESKQDESGMPNNRFLAERTGGTYSTLKVQPAELEDSGVYFCASSLRQGLRDTQYFGPGTRLTVL.

V usage is TRBV2 and J usage is TRBJ1-2; D is possibly TRBD1 (6 bases). The V end was cut by 4 bases, the J end by 3 bases, with 12 bases between. CDR1 is SNHLY, CDR2 FYNNEI, per germline. The CDR3 totals 14 residues. This CDR3 reads CASSVGGADYGYTF. Here the CDR3 DNA reads TGTGCCAGCAGTGTGGGGGGGGCGGACTATGGCTACACCTTC. Combining the CDR3 with reference TRBV2 and TRBJ1-2 gives the whole variable domain EPEVTQTPSHQVTQMGQEVILRCVPISNHLYFYWYRQILGQKVEFLVSFYNNEISEKSEIFDDQFSVERPDGSNFTLKIRSTKLEDSAMYFCASSVGGADYGYTFGSGTRLTVV.

The chain recombines TRBV30 with TRBJ1-3, with 9 bases matching TRBD1. This CDR3 is 16 amino acids long. CDR1 and CDR2 from the germline V gene are GTSNPN and SVGIG (reference sequence). With 4 bases clipped from V and 0 bases from J, the junction kept 7 bases outside the gene matches. CDR3 sequence reads: CAWTTKTGGSGNTIYF. CDR3 in DNA: TGTGCCTGGACGACCAAGACAGGGGGCTCTGGAAACACCATATATTTT.

The chain carries TRBV5-1 and TRBJ1-3, with D perhaps TRBD1 (6 bases). CDR1 and CDR2 from the germline V gene are SGHRS and YFSETQ. The CDR3 contains 15 residues. Deletions cut 5 bases from V and 2 bases from J, with 14 bases between. The CDR3 loop reads CASRDTGWTGNTIYF. The CDR3 DNA is TGCGCCAGCAGAGACACAGGGTGGACTGGAAACACCATATATTTT. The entire variable domain, with the rest obtained from reference TRBV5-1 and TRBJ1-3, is as follows: KAGVTQTPRYLIKTRGQQVTLSCSPISGHRSVSWYQQTPGQGLQFLFEYFSETQRNKGNFPGRFSGRQFSNSRSEMNVSTLELGDSALYLCASRDTGWTGNTIYFGEGSWLTVV.

The chain is built from TRBV6-5 and TRBJ1-1; no firm D call. V was trimmed by 2 bases and J by 1 base, leaving 14 bases between them. The germline gives CDR1 MNHEY, CDR2 SVGAGI. This CDR3 spans 16 amino acids. As DNA, the CDR3 is TGTGCCAGCAGTTACAGAACAGCTGGAAGGAACACTGAAGCTTTCTTT. Translated: CASSYRTAGRNTEAFF.

The CDR3 reads CASSLNGRVNGDTQYF. The CDR3 bases are TGCGCCAGCAGCTTGAACGGCAGGGTAAATGGAGATACGCAGTATTTT. The gene calls are TRBV5-1 and TRBJ2-3, with a tentative D call TRBD1 (5 bases). This CDR3 has 16 residues. Germline assignment: CDR1 SGHRS and CDR2 YFSETQ. Trimming took off 1 base at V and 5 bases at J, with 17 bases between the two ends.

The chain employs TRBV5-4 and TRBJ1-2; TRBD1 agrees at 8 bases. V trimming: 0 bases; J trimming: 7 bases; junction bases outside the gene matches: 2. Germline V gene sequence: CDR1 SGHNT, CDR2 YYREEE (reference sequence). The CDR3 sequence is 13 residues long. In DNA, the CDR3 is TGTGCCAGCAGCTTGGAACAGGGGGGTGGCTACACCTTC. As protein: CASSLEQGGGYTF.

The rearrangement joins TRBV19 to TRBJ1-6, with TRBD1 identical over 7 bases. Germline CDR1 LNHDA, CDR2 SQIVND (reference sequence). The CDR3 loop spans 14 amino acids. The V gene end was trimmed by 7 bases and the J gene end by 5 bases; junction bases not matched to a gene: 5. The CDR3 is CASTVTGDNSPLHF. CDR3 coding DNA: TGTGCCAGTACCGTAACAGGGGATAATTCACCCCTCCACTTT.

CDR3 nucleotide sequence: TGTGCCAGCAGCTATCGGGGGGCAACTAATGAAAAACTGTTTTTT. As protein: CASSYRGATNEKLFF. This chain links TRBV11-2 with TRBJ1-4; D perhaps matches TRBD1 (5 bases). V gave up 4 bases and J gave up 0 bases, with 9 bases separating them. This CDR3 spans 15 amino acids. Germline CDR1 reads SGHAT; CDR2 reads FQNNGV.

This chain uses TRBV28 with TRBJ1-5, with 8 bases that match TRBD1. This CDR3 contains 14 residues. V lost 4 bases to trimming and J lost 4 bases; unmatched junction nucleotides: 3. Germline V gives CDR1 MDHEN, CDR2 SYDVKM. DNA of the CDR3: TGTGCCAGCAGTTCTGGACAGGGAAATCAGCCCCAGCATTTT. Encoded protein: CASSSGQGNQPQHF. The complete variable domain, with remaining parts taken from reference TRBV28 and TRBJ1-5, reads DVKVTQSSRYLVKRTGEKVFLECVQDMDHENMFWYRQDPGLGLRLIYFSYDVKMKEKGDIPEGYSVSREKKERFSLILESASTNQTSMYLCASSSGQGNQPQHFGDGTRLSIL.

The chain joins TRBV6-2 or TRBV6-3 to TRBJ2-4; D might be TRBD1 (6 bases). V was clipped by 5 bases and J by 1 base, with 12 bases between them. Germline lookup yields CDR1 MNHEY and CDR2 SVGEGT. The CDR3 consists of 15 residues. CDR3 DNA sequence: TGTGCCAGCAGTCTCCACAGGGCCGCCAAAAACATTCAGTACTTC. Translating gives CASSLHRAAKNIQYF.

This clone was detected a few times. The V gene is TRBV5-8, the J gene TRBJ2-7; TRBD1 matches 11 bases. CDR3 size: 15 residues. Looked up from germline, CDR1 is SGHTS and CDR2 is YDEGEE. The V segment lost 4 bases and the J segment 3 bases; nucleotides outside the gene matches: 6. The DNA of the CDR3 is TGTGCCAGCAGCCCCACCGGGACAGGGGGCTACGAGCAGTACTTC. Protein: CASSPTGTGGYEQYF. Full variable domain (remainder filled in from reference TRBV5-8 and TRBJ2-7): EAGVTQSPTHLIKTRGQQATLRCSPISGHTSVYWYQQALGLGLQFLLWYDEGEERNRGNFPPRFSGRQFPNYSSELNVNALELEDSALYLCASSPTGTGGYEQYFGPGTRLTVT.

This chain links TRBV4-3 with TRBJ2-3; 7 bases agree with TRBD1. The CDR3 spans 18 residues. The trim removed 0 bases at V and 3 bases at J, leaving 12 bases unmatched. The V gene's germline CDR1 is LGHNA and CDR2 YSLEER. The CDR3 reads CASSQDLILGQQTDTQYF. DNA for the CDR3: TGCGCCAGCAGCCAAGATTTGATTCTGGGACAGCAGACAGATACGCAGTATTTT.

On this clone itself: Germline is not matched at one junction end, which may reflect a read error. This rearrangement joins TRBV7-7 to TRBJ1-1, with 7 bases aligning to TRBD1. This CDR3 is built from 13 residues. Germline CDR1 reads SSHAT; CDR2 reads FNYEAQ (reference sequence). This chain's CDR3 is CASSLDRDTEAFF. DNA for the CDR3: TGTGCTAGCAGCTTAGACAGGGACACTGAAGCTTTCTTT.

The chain recombines TRBV5-4 with TRBJ2-2, with D maybe TRBD2 (6 bases). The CDR3 contains 16 residues. The germline V and J ends were trimmed by 4 bases and 0 bases, with 13 bases remaining between them. CDR1 SGHNT and CDR2 YYREEE come from the germline V gene (reference sequence). The CDR3 bases are TGTGCCAGCAGCCGGCCGGCGGGAACGAACACCGGGGAGCTGTTTTTT. It is translated as CASSRPAGTNTGELFF.

The chain recombines TRBV10-2 with TRBJ1-1, with D unclear. Trimming pared 6 bases from V and 1 base from J, leaving 9 bases between. The germline gives CDR1 WSHSY, CDR2 SAAADI. This CDR3 is built from 13 residues. This CDR3 reads CASSPVGNTEAFF. In nucleotides, the CDR3 is TGCGCCAGCAGCCCGGTTGGGAACACTGAAGCTTTCTTT.

The V gene is TRBV19, the J gene TRBJ2-5; possible D gene TRBD2, 6 bases. Germline V gene data show CDR1 as LNHDA and CDR2 as SQIVND (reference sequence). V lost 3 bases, J lost 4 bases, and 12 bases lay in between. The CDR3 extends over 14 amino acids. The CDR3: CASSIGGNRETQYF. The CDR3 DNA reads TGTGCCAGTAGTATTGGGGGGAATAGAGAGACCCAGTACTTC.

The chain has TRBV5-4 and TRBJ1-1; D gene uncertain. CDR1 is SGHNT and CDR2 is YYREEE in the germline V gene (reference sequence). V dropped 0 bases and J dropped 5 bases, with 17 bases sitting between them. The CDR3 totals 16 residues. This chain's CDR3 is CASSLEWAGVGTEAFF. The CDR3 DNA reads TGTGCCAGCAGCTTGGAGTGGGCCGGGGTTGGGACTGAAGCTTTCTTT.

V and J are TRBV30 and TRBJ1-6, with a possible D match to TRBD1 (5 bases). The CDR3 runs 17 residues. The germline V gene encodes CDR1 GTSNPN and CDR2 SVGIG (reference sequence). V dropped 6 bases and J dropped 0 bases, with 18 bases sitting between them. The chain's CDR3 is CACGTTDLSSYNSPLHF. CDR3 coding DNA: TGTGCCTGCGGGACTACTGATTTAAGCTCCTATAATTCACCCCTCCACTTT.

This sequence joins TRBV4-3 and TRBJ1-5; no definite D call. This CDR3 comprises 16 residues. Germline CDR1 is LGHNA and CDR2 is YSLEER. V lost 0 bases to trimming and J lost 4 bases, with 13 bases between them. The CDR3 sequence: CASSQDYGITNQPQHF. CDR3 in DNA: TGCGCCAGCAGCCAAGATTACGGGATTACTAATCAGCCCCAGCATTTT.

This rearrangement joins TRBV5-4 to TRBJ2-2, with 7 bases identical to TRBD2. Per germline, CDR1 SGHNT and CDR2 YYREEE (reference sequence). With V trimmed by 3 bases and J by 6 bases, 8 bases remained unmatched. The CDR3 has 15 residues. CDR3 sequence: CASSWGGTTAGELFF. In DNA, the CDR3 is TGTGCCAGCAGCTGGGGGGGGACTACGGCCGGGGAGCTGTTTTTT.

The gene calls are TRBV7-3 and TRBJ2-1, with 13 bases aligning to TRBD2. J gave up 5 bases and V 3 bases, and 4 bases lay outside the gene matches. CDR1 and CDR2 from the germline V gene are SGHTA and FQGTGA. CDR3 length equals 16 residues. The CDR3 reads CASSFGTSGTHNEQFF. CDR3 sequence (DNA): TGTGCCAGCAGCTTCGGGACTAGCGGGACTCACAATGAGCAGTTCTTC.

The CDR3 protein is CASSSDTEQFF. DNA of the CDR3: TGTGCCAGCAGCTCGGACACCGAGCAGTTCTTC. The gene calls are TRBV11-3 and TRBJ2-1; TRBD1 is a possible D gene (5 bases). The CDR3 contains 11 residues. The V gene's germline CDR1 is SGHNT and CDR2 YENEEA. V was cut by 4 bases and J by 10 bases, with 8 bases left in between.

This chain connects TRBV30 to TRBJ1-4; a possible D gene is TRBD1 (5 bases). CDR1 is GTSNPN and CDR2 is SVGIG in the germline V gene (reference sequence). Deletions cut 1 base from V and 5 bases from J, with 8 bases between. The CDR3 loop spans 13 amino acids. The DNA for the CDR3 is TGTGCCTGGAGTGGGACACCGAATGAAAAACTGTTTTTT. This encodes CAWSGTPNEKLFF.

In this sample, this clone turned up a few times. The chain employs TRBV30 and TRBJ1-4; D is ambiguous. Looked up from germline, CDR1 is GTSNPN and CDR2 is SVGIG (reference sequence). The CDR3 is made up of 12 amino acids. Deletions cut 2 bases from V and 4 bases from J, with 5 bases between. CDR3: CAWSLNNEKLFF. In DNA, the CDR3 is TGTGCCTGGAGTTTAAATAATGAAAAACTGTTTTTT.

The chain is built from TRBV6-4 and TRBJ1-6; 8 positions match TRBD1. The CDR3 has 14 residues. J gave up 7 bases and V 6 bases, and 5 bases lay outside the gene matches. Germline CDR1 reads MRHNA; CDR2 reads SNTAGT. CDR3 sequence (DNA): TGTGCCAGCAGGACAGGGGTCTGGAATTCACCCCTCCACTTT. Translated, it gives CASRTGVWNSPLHF.

The chain carries TRBV10-3 and TRBJ1-2; no clear D gene. The CDR3 is made up of 13 amino acids. The V gene lost 3 bases and the J gene lost 2 bases, with 7 bases spanning the gap. The V gene's germline CDR1 is ENHRY and CDR2 SYGVKD. The CDR3 here is CAISDLGNYGYTF. The DNA for the CDR3 is TGTGCCATCAGTGACCTAGGAAACTATGGCTACACCTTC.